This T cell receptor (beta chain) was recorded in a study of glioma-infiltrating T cells after dendritic cell vaccination. The germline V gene encodes CDR1 SGHRS and CDR2 YFSETQ. Trimming left V 2 bases short and J 4 bases short, with 12 bases between. This CDR3 contains 14 residues. The PCR used 60 V beta and 13 J beta primers. This table comes from immunoSEQ multiplex PCR, and its TCRdb copy is limited to in-frame clones, with some not included. The sample has 70,000 to 95,000 clones; around 86% are singletons. The time point here: after dendritic cell vaccination, including at tumor progression/relapse.

The source was blood, collected after dendritic cell vaccination. This receptor was taken from a human donor with glioblastoma. The V and J genes are TRBV5-1 and TRBJ1-1, with D unresolved. The CDR3 is CASSFFDRSTEAFF. CDR3 bases: TGCGCCAGCAGCTTTTTTGATCGGTCCACTGAAGCTTTCTTT.